This TCR beta chain was identified during a study of OX40 agonist ivuxolimab in advanced cancers. Looking at the study overall: Ivuxolimab was a fully human IgG2 agonistic monoclonal antibody targeting the costimulatory receptor OX40 (CD134). Intravenous ivuxolimab was administered to patients every 2 weeks at six dose levels: 0.01, 0.1, 0.3, 1.5, 3 and 10 mg/kg. Among the roughly 52 dose-escalation patients, about 19 had hepatocellular carcinoma, around 15 melanoma, 9 renal cell carcinoma and 9 head and neck cancer. The dose-escalation cohort was 82.7% male with a mean age of about 60 years, ranging from roughly 23 to 79. Patients were allowed to have had prior anti-PD-1, anti-PD-L1 or anti-CTLA-4 therapy, and roughly 40% of the dose-escalation patients had been treated with checkpoint inhibitors. Partial responses occurred in three dose-escalation patients: two with cutaneous melanoma and one with hepatocellular carcinoma. Peripheral TCRbeta sequencing was intended to test whether TCR sequence diversity was altered and clonal T-cell expansion was caused by ivuxolimab. The monotherapy dose-escalation portion (N of about 47 patients) of the phase I ivuxolimab trial is reported in the paper.

The germline V gene yields MNHNS for CDR1 and SASEGT for CDR2. V loses 9 bases, J loses 4 bases, and the germline ends lie 4 bases apart. The CDR3 sequence holds 10 residues, the cysteine and phenylalanine included. The DNA shown is the 30-base CDR3, in frame from base 1. Patients with autoimmune disease history or receiving systemic immunosuppression were excluded from the trial. Peripheral blood for TCR sequencing was collected from all dose cohorts at baseline, on cycle 4 day 1, and on cycle 7 day 1. The samples were drawn from a first-in-human, open-label, multicenter phase I dose-escalation trial of ivuxolimab. Adults with locally advanced or metastatic melanoma, renal cell, hepatocellular, or head and neck squamous cell carcinoma were enrolled in the trial. CD4+ and CD8+ T cells were sorted separately from peripheral blood before TCR sequencing. The paper's findings and limits, for the study overall: After ivuxolimab, more expanded clones were found on average in CD8+ T cells than in CD4+ T cells. At doses from 0.1 to 3.0 mg/kg, clonal expansion was seen in both CD4+ and CD8+ blood T cells between baseline and week 6. The antigen specificity of the peripheral T cells that underwent clonal expansion was not determined. Partial responders in the 0.1-3.0 mg/kg groups had among the lowest normalized peripheral clonal expansion, especially among CD8+ T cells. Low levels of normalized T-cell clonal expansion were also seen in some patients who did not respond.

Genomic DNA was isolated from the sorted cells so that the TCRbeta CDR3 region could be sequenced. The immunoSEQ Assay was used for sequencing of TCRbeta CDR3 regions. The table was pulled from immuneACCESS by TCRdb, which kept in-frame rearrangements only. Such tables lose some clones; where checked, under half of the loss comes from unresolved V genes, and the rest has no known cause. In all, the sample holds fewer than 45,000 clones, and 85% to 90% of those were seen once. The top ten clonotypes cover roughly 40% of the sample. For this clone: Its antigen is not yet known. No base quality information exists; no much larger clone differs at one position.

Source: CD4+ or CD8+ T cells sorted from blood, taken in a trial of the OX40 agonist ivuxolimab. The V and J segments used are TRBV6-1 and TRBJ2-1; the D gene cannot be named for sure. This TCR was sampled from an adult with an advanced solid tumor such as melanoma, head and neck, liver or kidney cancer. The CDR3 protein sequence reads: CARGYNEQFF. The DNA reads TGTGCCAGGGGTTACAATGAGCAGTTCTTC.